A selection of T cell receptor beta chains follows, all from one sample in a study of regulatory T cells in long-lasting Graves disease. MiXCR, run by TCRdb on the multiplex PCR reads, gives a single entry per CDR3 protein. The table shows 600,000 to 800,000 distinct CDR3 sequences, with around 30% occurring only once. The source was peripheral blood mononuclear cells (PBMCs), collected when the disease was refractory, from a patient treated with antithyroid drugs. The receptor source for this set is a female donor with Graves disease. Each CDR3 is given with its conserved first and last residue. A D gene is named only where the DNA matches it firmly. Only some rows state a clone size, as once, few, many or a class for expanded clones.

d_gene,v_gene,abundance,j_gene,CDR3nt,CDR3aa
TRBD2,TRBV6-1,-,TRBJ2-7,TGTGCCAGCAGACTCGGACTAGCGGGAGGGCCGAAGAACGAGCAGTACTTC,CASRLGLAGGPKNEQYF
-,TRBV27,-,TRBJ1-1,TGTGCCAGCAGTTTATTAGCAGGCACTTACACTGAAGCTTTCTTT,CASSLLAGTYTEAFF
TRBD1,TRBV10-3,-,TRBJ1-6,TGTGCCATCAGTTACCAGACAGGGGCCAATTCACCCCTCCACTTT,CAISYQTGANSPLHF
TRBD1,TRBV3-1,-,TRBJ2-7,TGTGCCAGCAGCCAAGACCCAGGGGGCGTCCACGAGCAGTACTTC,CASSQDPGGVHEQYF
-,TRBV6-1,few,TRBJ2-5,TGTGCCAGCAGAGCTAGGGAAGAGACCCAGTACTTC,CASRAREETQYF
-,TRBV2,many,TRBJ1-5,TGTGCCAGCAGTTTGGATCAGCCCCAGCATTTT,CASSLDQPQHF
TRBD2,TRBV11-2,-,TRBJ2-7,TGTGCCAGCAGCCAGGGGGAGTTGGTACTAGCGGGAGTCGAGCAGTACTTC,CASSQGELVLAGVEQYF
-,TRBV2,few,TRBJ2-2,TGTGCCAGCCAGTCCGGGGCCTCGAACACCGGGGAGCTGTTTTTT,CASQSGASNTGELFF
-,TRBV6-5,-,TRBJ1-2,TGTGCCAGCAGTTACTCGGCGGAGCTTGGCGGCTACACCTTC,CASSYSAELGGYTF
TRBD1,TRBV7-9,-,TRBJ1-4,TGTGCCAGCAGCTTAGGTGCCACAGGGGTGAAAGAAAAACTGTTTTTT,CASSLGATGVKEKLFF
-,TRBV11-2,many,TRBJ1-5,TGTGCCAGCAGCTTAAACAATCAGCCCCAGCATTTT,CASSLNNQPQHF
TRBD1,TRBV5-5,few,TRBJ2-5,TGTGCCAGCAGAACAGGGACAGCACAAGAGACCCAGTACTTC,CASRTGTAQETQYF
-,TRBV2,many,TRBJ1-2,TGTGCCATCCTCAGGACGGCGTATGGGTCTGGCTACACCTTC,CAILRTAYGSGYTF
-,TRBV12-3/TRBV12-4,few,TRBJ1-1,TGTGCCAGCAGTTTAGCCGGCAGCCCCAACACTGAAGCTTTCTTT,CASSLAGSPNTEAFF
-,TRBV12-3/TRBV12-4,many,TRBJ1-5,TGTGCCAGCAGCCCACAGGGCAAGGGCCAGCCCCAGCATTTT,CASSPQGKGQPQHF
-,TRBV9,few,TRBJ1-1,TGTGCCAGCAGCGTCGGGGTCGAGGGCACTGAAGCTTTCTTT,CASSVGVEGTEAFF
-,TRBV12-3/TRBV12-4,many,TRBJ2-7,TGTGCCAGCAGTTCAGCGGGCCCCTCCTACGAGCAGTACTTC,CASSSAGPSYEQYF
TRBD1,TRBV28,few,TRBJ1-2,TGTGCCAGCAGTTTAATAGGGGGCTTGGACTATGGCTACACCTTC,CASSLIGGLDYGYTF
-,TRBV28,many,TRBJ2-7,TGTGCCAGCAGCGACCGGGACCCCCCTCGGGGCAGCCCAAGCTACGAGCAGTACTTC,CASSDRDPPRGSPSYEQYF
-,TRBV6-1,-,TRBJ1-4,TGTGCCAGCAGCCTACTAGAGGATGAAAAACTGTTTTTT,CASSLLEDEKLFF
-,TRBV5-5,few,TRBJ1-2,TGTGCCAGCAGCATGGGACCGGCCGATAACTATGGCTACACCTTC,CASSMGPADNYGYTF
-,TRBV29-1,few,TRBJ1-2,TGCAGCGTTCCCAGCTCCGGCTATGGCTACACCTTC,CSVPSSGYGYTF
TRBD1,TRBV20-1,-,TRBJ2-5,TGCAGTGCTAGACTAGGCAGGGGGCAAGATGAGACCCAGTACTTC,CSARLGRGQDETQYF
-,TRBV7-3,-,TRBJ2-7,TGTGCCAGCAGCTTAGATATTAGCGGAACCTACGAGCAGTACTTC,CASSLDISGTYEQYF
-,TRBV6-1,-,TRBJ1-1,TGTGCCAGCAGTGCAGTACGAGGGCTGGGGAACACTGAAGCTTTCTTT,CASSAVRGLGNTEAFF
TRBD1,TRBV11-2,many,TRBJ1-1,TGTGCCAGCAGTTTTGGGACAGGGGGACCGAACACTGAAGCTTTCTTT,CASSFGTGGPNTEAFF
-,TRBV6-1,-,TRBJ1-1,TGTGCCAGCACTCACTCTGTGAACACTGAAGCTTTCTTT,CASTHSVNTEAFF
TRBD1,TRBV28,many,TRBJ1-2,TGTGCCAGCAGGTCAACAGGGGATAGGGACTATGGCTACACCTTC,CASRSTGDRDYGYTF
-,TRBV3-1,few,TRBJ1-5,TGTGCCAGCAGCCAAGCCGGTTCTAGCAATCAGCCCCAGCATTTT,CASSQAGSSNQPQHF
-,TRBV20-1,-,TRBJ2-7,TGCAGTGCCCGGACCCGGGGGCGGGAGCGTTACGAGCAGTACTTC,CSARTRGRERYEQYF
TRBD1,TRBV9,-,TRBJ2-5,TGTGCCAGCAGCGTAGGACAGGGGAAAGGTCGGAACCAAGAGACCCAGTACTTC,CASSVGQGKGRNQETQYF
-,TRBV6-2/TRBV6-3,-,TRBJ2-2,TGTGCCAGCCTGCCTCTTTTTGCCACCGGGGAGCTGTTTTTT,CASLPLFATGELFF
TRBD1,TRBV11-2,-,TRBJ2-5,TGTGCCAGCAGCTCGCAGAATATAGGACAGGGGGTGATGAGAGAGACCCAGTACTTC,CASSSQNIGQGVMRETQYF
TRBD1,TRBV29-1,-,TRBJ1-2,TGCAGCGTACAACAGGGGGCGACCTATGGCTACACCTTC,CSVQQGATYGYTF
TRBD1,TRBV28,many,TRBJ1-6,TGTGCCAGCAAGGTTCATTTACCCGGGACAGGGGGTTATTCACCCCTCCACTTT,CASKVHLPGTGGYSPLHF
-,TRBV13,-,TRBJ2-2,TGTGCCAGCAGCTTAGGCCCAAACGGGGAGCTGTTTTTT,CASSLGPNGELFF
-,TRBV20-1,many,TRBJ1-4,TGCAGTGCCGGTCCTGGGCCGGGGGAAAAACTGTTTTTT,CSAGPGPGEKLFF
-,TRBV7-2,many,TRBJ2-5,TGTGCCAGCAGCTTATTTTCGGTGGAGACCCAGTACTTC,CASSLFSVETQYF
TRBD2,TRBV20-1,few,TRBJ2-5,TGCAGTGCCCATAAGCCTAGCGGGAGGTTAGAGACCCAGTACTTC,CSAHKPSGRLETQYF
-,TRBV11-2,few,TRBJ2-5,TGTGCCAGCAGCCTGGACCCGGGACTGACAGAGACCCAGTACTTC,CASSLDPGLTETQYF
TRBD1,TRBV6-2/TRBV6-3,few,TRBJ1-5,TGTGCCAGCAGTGGCCGGGACAGGTGGGGACAGGCGAGCAATCAGCCCCAGCATTTT,CASSGRDRWGQASNQPQHF
TRBD2,TRBV2,many,TRBJ2-7,TGTGCCAGCAGAAGGACTAGCGGGGCCAGCTCCTACGAGCAGTACTTC,CASRRTSGASSYEQYF